The sequence of this T cell receptor beta chain was determined in a study of control samples from healthy donors and cancer patients. From germline, CDR1 is SNHLY and CDR2 FYNNEI. The CDR3 runs to 16 residues. V lost 0 bases to trimming and J lost 7 bases, with 13 bases between them. Assay: immunoSEQ multiplex PCR; the TCRdb copy retains only in-frame clones and omits some. The table includes approximately 69,000 clones, roughly 87% detected once. The chain couples TRBV2 to TRBJ1-6, with D possibly matching TRBD1 (6 bases). The source is a man aged 55 to 70 with colorectal cancer. Sequenced input: PBMCs. CDR3 DNA: TGTGCCAGCAGTGAAGCGGAGGGGGGGCGAAATTCACCCCTCCACTTT. It translates to CASSEAEGGRNSPLHF.